What follows describes a single T cell receptor (beta chain). The data stem from a study of spatial heterogeneity in lung cancer. Looking at the study overall: A total of more than 65 untreated early-stage non-small cell lung cancer patients served as donors. Sequenced follow-up PBMC samples came a median of about 23 months after resection, where available. Detection consistently captured more beta-chain sequences than alpha-chain sequences.

The CDR3 length is 16 residues. V lost 0 bases and J lost 4; bases outside the gene matches: 7. Germline V CDR1 and CDR2: MNHEY, SMNVEV (reference sequence). The time point was: blood at routine non-recurrence follow-up after resection. Unsorted tumor, nontumor lung tissue or cryopreserved PBMC supplied the whole RNA. TCRdb itself ran the 5' RACE reads through MiXCR, one entry per CDR3 protein. The sample lists about 52,000 distinct CDR3 sequences, 6.5% to 7.5% occurring once. The rearrangement joins TRBV27 to TRBJ1-2; 8 positions match TRBD1. This TCR was sampled from a female donor with early-stage non-small cell lung cancer. The source was PBMCs, collected at follow-up. The CDR3 spells CASSLSRPGGFYGYTF. The CDR3 DNA follows: TGTGCCAGCAGTTTATCGAGGCCAGGGGGCTTCTATGGCTACACCTTC.